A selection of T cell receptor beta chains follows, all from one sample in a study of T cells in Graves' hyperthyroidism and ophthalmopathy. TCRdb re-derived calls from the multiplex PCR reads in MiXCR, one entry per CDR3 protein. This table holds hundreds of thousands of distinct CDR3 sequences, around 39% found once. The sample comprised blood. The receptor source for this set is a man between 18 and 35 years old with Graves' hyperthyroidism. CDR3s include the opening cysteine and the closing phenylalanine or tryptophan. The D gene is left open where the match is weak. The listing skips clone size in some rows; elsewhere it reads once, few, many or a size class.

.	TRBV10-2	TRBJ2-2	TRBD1	CASSELVTGTGRTGELFF	TGCGCCAGCAGTGAGTTAGTGACCGGGACAGGGAGGACCGGGGAGCTGTTTTTT
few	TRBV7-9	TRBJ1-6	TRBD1	CASSLGQGSNSPLHF	TGTGCCAGCAGCCTGGGACAGGGGTCTAATTCACCCCTCCACTTT
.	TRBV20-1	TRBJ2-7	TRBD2	CSASGGLAGGKNYEQYF	TGCAGTGCTAGCGGAGGGCTAGCGGGGGGGAAAAACTACGAGCAGTACTTC
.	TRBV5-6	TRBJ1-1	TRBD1	CASSRTGGVTEAFF	TGTGCCAGCAGCCGGACAGGGGGGGTTACTGAAGCTTTCTTT
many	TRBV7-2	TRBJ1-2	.	CASSQMTAYGYTF	TGTGCCAGCAGCCAAATGACGGCGTATGGCTACACCTTC
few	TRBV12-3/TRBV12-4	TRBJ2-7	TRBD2	CASSLALGLANEQYF	TGTGCCAGCAGTTTAGCGCTTGGACTAGCAAACGAGCAGTACTTC
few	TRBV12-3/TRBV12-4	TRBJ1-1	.	CASSLIGPVF	TGTGCCAGCAGTTTGATAGGACCGGTCTTT
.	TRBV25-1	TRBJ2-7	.	CASKGRANEQYF	TGTGCCAGCAAGGGCAGGGCTAACGAGCAGTACTTC
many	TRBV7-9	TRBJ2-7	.	CASSQAGRGSYEQYF	TGTGCCAGCAGTCAAGCGGGCAGGGGTTCCTACGAGCAGTACTTC
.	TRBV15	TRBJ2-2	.	CATSKAPKYTGELFF	TGTGCCACCAGCAAGGCCCCGAAGTACACCGGGGAGCTGTTTTTT
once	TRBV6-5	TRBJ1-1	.	CANSYSSGNTEAFF	TGTGCCAACAGTTACTCGTCCGGGAACACTGAAGCTTTCTTT
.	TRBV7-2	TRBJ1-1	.	CASRRSRLNTEAFF	TGTGCCAGCAGACGATCGAGGTTGAACACTGAAGCTTTCTTT
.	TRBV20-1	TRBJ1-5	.	CSARDLAGTHNQPQHF	TGCAGTGCTAGAGATTTGGCCGGGACACACAATCAGCCCCAGCATTTT
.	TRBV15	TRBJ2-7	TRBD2	CATSSERGTLPYEQYF	TGTGCCACCAGCAGCGAGCGGGGGACTCTACCCTACGAGCAGTACTTC
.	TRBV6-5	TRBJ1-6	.	CASTSKGGNSPLHF	TGTGCCAGCACTTCAAAGGGGGGCAATTCACCCCTCCACTTT
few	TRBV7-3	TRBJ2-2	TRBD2	CASSPGLALGTGELFF	TGTGCCAGCAGCCCCGGACTAGCTCTCGGTACCGGGGAGCTGTTTTTT
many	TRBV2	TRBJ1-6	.	CAISTDYNSPLHF	TGTGCCATCTCGACAGATTATAATTCACCCCTCCACTTT
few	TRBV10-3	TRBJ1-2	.	CASAPRRGGDYGYTF	TGTGCCAGCGCCCCACGGCGAGGGGGGGACTATGGCTACACCTTC
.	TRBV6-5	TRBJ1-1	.	CASSYSTNLEAFF	TGTGCCAGCAGTTACTCCACGAACTTGGAAGCTTTCTTT
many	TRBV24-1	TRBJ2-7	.	CATSLGDSYEQYF	TGTGCCACCAGTCTGGGAGACTCCTACGAGCAGTACTTC
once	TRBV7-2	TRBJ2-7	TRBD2	CASSYGASGGPKEQYF	TGTGCCAGCAGTTACGGGGCCTCGGGGGGGCCGAAAGAGCAGTACTTC
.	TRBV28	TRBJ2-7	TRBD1	CASRIMGTVPYEQYF	TGTGCCAGCAGGATAATGGGGACAGTACCCTACGAGCAGTACTTC
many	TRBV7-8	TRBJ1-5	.	CASSPREVGNQPQHF	TGTGCCAGCAGCCCCAGGGAGGTGGGGAATCAGCCCCAGCATTTT
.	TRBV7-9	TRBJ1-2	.	CASSLVGTELSYGYTF	TGTGCCAGCAGCTTAGTGGGGACGGAACTGAGCTATGGCTACACCTTC
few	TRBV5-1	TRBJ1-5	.	CASSLGGPGNQPQHF	TGTGCCAGCAGCTTGGGTGGTCCGGGCAATCAGCCCCAGCATTTT
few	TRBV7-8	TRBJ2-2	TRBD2	CASRREGAGELFF	TGTGCCAGCAGGCGGGAGGGGGCCGGGGAGCTGTTTTTT
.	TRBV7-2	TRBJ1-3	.	CASVGAGNTIYF	TGTGCCAGCGTAGGGGCTGGAAACACCATATATTTT
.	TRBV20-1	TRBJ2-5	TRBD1	CSVRTGDNRETQYF	TGCAGTGTTCGGACAGGGGACAACCGAGAGACCCAGTACTTC
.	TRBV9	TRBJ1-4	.	CASKPSGGTNEKLFF	TGTGCCAGCAAGCCGTCCGGGGGAACTAATGAAAAACTGTTTTTT
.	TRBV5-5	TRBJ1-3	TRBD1	CASSLLTGDGNTIYF	TGTGCCAGCAGTTTGTTAACAGGGGACGGAAACACCATATATTTT
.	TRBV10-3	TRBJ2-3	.	CAIKELSPQDTQYF	TGTGCCATCAAGGAGTTGTCACCCCAGGATACGCAGTATTTT